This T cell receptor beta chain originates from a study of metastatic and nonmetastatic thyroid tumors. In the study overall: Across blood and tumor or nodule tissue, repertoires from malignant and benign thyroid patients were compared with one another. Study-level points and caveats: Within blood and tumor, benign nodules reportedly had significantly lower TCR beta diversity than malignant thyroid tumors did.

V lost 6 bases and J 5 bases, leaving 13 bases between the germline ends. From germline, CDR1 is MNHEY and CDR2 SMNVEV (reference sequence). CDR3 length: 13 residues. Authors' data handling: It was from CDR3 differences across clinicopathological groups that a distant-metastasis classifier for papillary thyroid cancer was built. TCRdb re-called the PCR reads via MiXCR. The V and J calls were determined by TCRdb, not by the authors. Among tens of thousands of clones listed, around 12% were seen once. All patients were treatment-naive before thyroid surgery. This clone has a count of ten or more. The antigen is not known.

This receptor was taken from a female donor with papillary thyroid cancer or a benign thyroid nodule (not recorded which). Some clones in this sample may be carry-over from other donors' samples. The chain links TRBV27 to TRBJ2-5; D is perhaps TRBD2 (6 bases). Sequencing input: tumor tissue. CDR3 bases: TGTGCCAGCAGCCCGACTGCGGGGGAGACCCAGTACTTC. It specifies CASSPTAGETQYF.